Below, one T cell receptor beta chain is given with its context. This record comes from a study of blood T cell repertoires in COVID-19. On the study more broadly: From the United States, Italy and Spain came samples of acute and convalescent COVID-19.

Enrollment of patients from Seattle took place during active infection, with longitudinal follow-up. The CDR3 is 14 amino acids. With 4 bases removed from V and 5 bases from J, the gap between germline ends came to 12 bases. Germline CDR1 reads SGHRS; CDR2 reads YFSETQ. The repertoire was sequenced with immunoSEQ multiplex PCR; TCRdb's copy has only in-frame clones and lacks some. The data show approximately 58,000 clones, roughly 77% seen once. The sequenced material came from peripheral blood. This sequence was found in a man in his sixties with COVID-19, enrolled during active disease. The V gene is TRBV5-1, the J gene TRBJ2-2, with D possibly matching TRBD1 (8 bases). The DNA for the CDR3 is TGCGCCAGCAGCGTACAGGGGGGGACCGGGGAGCTGTTTTTT. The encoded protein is CASSVQGGTGELFF.